The present T cell receptor beta chain was sequenced within a study of blood T cell repertoires in COVID-19. The wider study: Nucleic acid was either cDNA or gDNA, and it came from T cells, B-cell-depleted T cells, or PBMCs.

Clones were read by immunoSEQ multiplex PCR, and TCRdb kept only the in-frame ones, dropping some. In the table there are a few hundred thousand clones, approximately 86% of which are singletons. The CDR3 has 11 amino acids. Trimming removed 6 bases from V and 3 bases from J, with 6 bases in between. The germline V gene encodes CDR1 MNHEY and CDR2 SVGAGI. The specimen sequenced was peripheral blood. V and J are TRBV6-5 and TRBJ2-7; unclear D gene. The clonotype originates from a woman aged 60-70 years with COVID-19, enrolled during active disease. The CDR3 loop reads CASRADYEQYF. The CDR3, as DNA: TGTGCCAGCAGGGCAGACTACGAGCAGTACTTC.